This paragraph covers one T cell receptor (beta chain) sequence. Its target is not known. The data derive from a study of blood T cells in healthy people across ages. The study's findings and limits: Observed TCR beta diversity per million T cells went down as age went up. This fall followed a roughly linear course with age. CMV status of donors was not determined, possibly confounding expanded clonotype changes.

A second about 7 to 12 cycle PCR used barcoded and J-beta primers. TCRdb re-called the 5' RACE reads with MiXCR, one entry per CDR3 protein. The sample gives some 1.5 million distinct CDR3 sequences, roughly 27% of which show up once; roughly 8% is in the top ten. V was pared by 0 bases and J by 5 bases, with 11 bases between. The CDR3 loop spans 14 amino acids. Germline loops: CDR1 SGDLS, CDR2 YYNGEE. The chain joins TRBV9 to TRBJ2-5; a possible D gene is TRBD1 (5 bases). Sequenced material: blood. The source is a woman aged 25 to 39 in good health. The CDR3 sequence is CASSVEGSAETQYF. The CDR3 bases are TGTGCCAGCAGCGTAGAGGGGTCGGCGGAGACCCAGTACTTC.